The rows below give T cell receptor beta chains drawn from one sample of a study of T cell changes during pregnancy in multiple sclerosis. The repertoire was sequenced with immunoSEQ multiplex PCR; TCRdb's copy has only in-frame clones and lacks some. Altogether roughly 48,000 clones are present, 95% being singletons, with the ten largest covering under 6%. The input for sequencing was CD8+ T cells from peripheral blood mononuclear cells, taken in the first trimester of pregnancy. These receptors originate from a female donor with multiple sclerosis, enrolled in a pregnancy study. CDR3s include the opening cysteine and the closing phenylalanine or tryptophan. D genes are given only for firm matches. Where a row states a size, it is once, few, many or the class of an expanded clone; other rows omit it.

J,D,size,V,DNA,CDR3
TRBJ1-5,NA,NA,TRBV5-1,TGCGCCAGCAGCGCGGGGACGTCCTGGGGTCAGCCCCAGCATTTT,CASSAGTSWGQPQHF
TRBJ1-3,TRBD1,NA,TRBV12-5,TGTGCTAGTGGTTCTTCCGGGACAGGTAATAATTTCTCTGGAAACACCATATATTTT,CASGSSGTGNNFSGNTIYF
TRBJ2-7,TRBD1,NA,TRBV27,TGTGCCAGCAGTTTATCCGGGACAGGGGGCTACGAGCAGTACTTC,CASSLSGTGGYEQYF
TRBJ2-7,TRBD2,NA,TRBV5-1,TGCGCCAGCAGCTTGGCCGAGCGGGAGCACTCCTACGAGCAGTACTTC,CASSLAEREHSYEQYF
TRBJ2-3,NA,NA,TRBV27,TGTGCCAGCAGCGGGGACTTAGGGGGCGCCCACCTCACAGATACGCAGTATTTT,CASSGDLGGAHLTDTQYF
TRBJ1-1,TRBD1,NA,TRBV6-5,TGTAGTACAGGGGTCCCGAACACTGAAGCTTTCTTT,CSTGVPNTEAFF
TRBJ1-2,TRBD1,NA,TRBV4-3,TGCGCCAGCAGCCAAGATATAGGTCAGGGACAGGGGGCGCGTTGGGGCTACACCTTC,CASSQDIGQGQGARWGYTF
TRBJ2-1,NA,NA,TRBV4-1,TGCGCCAGCAGCCAAGATTCCGTGGGGGCATACAATGAGCAGTTCTTC,CASSQDSVGAYNEQFF
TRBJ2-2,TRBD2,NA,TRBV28,TGTGCCAGCAGTTTTATAGGACTAGCGGGGAACACCGGGGAGCTGTTTTTT,CASSFIGLAGNTGELFF
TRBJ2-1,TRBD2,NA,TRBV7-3,TGTGCCAGCAGCTTAAGTTCCGGGACTAGCAATGAGCAGTTCTTC,CASSLSSGTSNEQFF
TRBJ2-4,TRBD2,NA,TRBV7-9,TGTGCCAGCAGCACCGCGGGGGGAGTAAACAAAAACATTCAGTACTTC,CASSTAGGVNKNIQYF
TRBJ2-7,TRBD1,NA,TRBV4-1,TGCGCCAGCAGCCCCGGACCGGGACAGAAATCCGAGCAGTACTTC,CASSPGPGQKSEQYF
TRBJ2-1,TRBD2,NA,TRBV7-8,TGTGCCAGCAGCCCAGGACTAGCGGTCAGCTCCTACAATGAGCAGTTCTTC,CASSPGLAVSSYNEQFF
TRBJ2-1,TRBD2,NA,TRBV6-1,TGTGCCAGCACTAATAGCGGGGGGGGCTACAATGAGCAGTTCTTC,CASTNSGGGYNEQFF
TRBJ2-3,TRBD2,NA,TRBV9,TGTGCCAGCAGCGCCGCGGGAGGGCCAGATACGCAGTATTTT,CASSAAGGPDTQYF
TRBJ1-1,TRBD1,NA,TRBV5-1,TGCGCCAGCAGCCCGGGACAGGGGTTGAACACTGAAGCTTTCTTT,CASSPGQGLNTEAFF
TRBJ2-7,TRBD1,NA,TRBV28,TGTGCCAGCAACTACCTGACAGGGAAAGGTTACGAGCAGTACTTC,CASNYLTGKGYEQYF
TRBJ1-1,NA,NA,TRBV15,TGTGCCACCAGCAGTGAGGACAGCCCGAACACTGAAGCTTTCTTT,CATSSEDSPNTEAFF
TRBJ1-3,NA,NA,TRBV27,TGTGCCAGCAGTCCCGAGGACACCATATATTTT,CASSPEDTIYF
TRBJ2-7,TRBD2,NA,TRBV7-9,TGTGCCAGCGCCGGGACTAGCGGCTCCTACGAGCAGTACTTC,CASAGTSGSYEQYF
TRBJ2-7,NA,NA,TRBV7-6,TGTGCCAGCAGCTTATCAGGGGCAGGTGAGCAGTACTTC,CASSLSGAGEQYF
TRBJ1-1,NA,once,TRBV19,TGTGCCAGTAGTGGCCAGATGAACACTGAAGCTTTCTTT,CASSGQMNTEAFF